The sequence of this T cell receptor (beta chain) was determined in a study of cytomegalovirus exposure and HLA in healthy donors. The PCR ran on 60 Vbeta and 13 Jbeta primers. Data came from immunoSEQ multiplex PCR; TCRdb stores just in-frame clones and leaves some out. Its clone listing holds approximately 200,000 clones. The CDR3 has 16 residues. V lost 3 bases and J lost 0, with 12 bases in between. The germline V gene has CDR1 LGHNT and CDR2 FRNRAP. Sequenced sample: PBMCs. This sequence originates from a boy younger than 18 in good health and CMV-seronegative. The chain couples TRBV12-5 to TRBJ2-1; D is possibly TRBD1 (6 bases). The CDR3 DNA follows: TGTGCTAGTGGTTTACAGGGCGCCCTCTCCTACAATGAGCAGTTCTTC. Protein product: CASGLQGALSYNEQFF.